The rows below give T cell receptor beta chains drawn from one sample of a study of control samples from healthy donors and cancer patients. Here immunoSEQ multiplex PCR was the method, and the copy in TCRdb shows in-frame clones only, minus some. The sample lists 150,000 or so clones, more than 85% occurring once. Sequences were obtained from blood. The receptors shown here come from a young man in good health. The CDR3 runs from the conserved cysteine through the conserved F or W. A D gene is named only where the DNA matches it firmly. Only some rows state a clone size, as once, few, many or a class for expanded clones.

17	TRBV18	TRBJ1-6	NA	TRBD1	TGTGCCAGCTCACCCGTAACGAGACAGGGGGCGGGATCACCCCTCCACTTT	CASSPVTRQGAGSPLHF
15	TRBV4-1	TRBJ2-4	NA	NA	TGCGCCAGCAGCCCGGGGGCTGGAGCCAAAAACATTCAGTACTTC	CASSPGAGAKNIQYF
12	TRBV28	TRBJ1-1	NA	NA	TGTGCCGGGGGGACACTCAACACTGAAGCTTTCTTT	CAGGTLNTEAFF
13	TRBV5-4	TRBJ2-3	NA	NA	TGTGCCAGCAGCCTGGAAAGGGCAGATACGCAGTATTTT	CASSLERADTQYF
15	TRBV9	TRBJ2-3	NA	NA	TGTGCCAGCAGCGTAGGGGCGGGACGCACAGATACGCAGTATTTT	CASSVGAGRTDTQYF
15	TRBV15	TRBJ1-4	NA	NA	TGTGCCACCAGCAGAGATCCGGGGCGGAATGAAAAACTGTTTTTT	CATSRDPGRNEKLFF
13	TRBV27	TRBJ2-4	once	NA	TGTGCCAGCAGTCCCGGTGCCAAAAACATTCAGTACTTC	CASSPGAKNIQYF
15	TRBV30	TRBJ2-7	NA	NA	TGTGCCTGGAGTGTCCCTCGGGCAGGGCCCTACGAGCAGTACTTC	CAWSVPRAGPYEQYF
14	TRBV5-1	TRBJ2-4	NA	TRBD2	TGCGCCAGCAGAAGCGGGCCGGGGGGAAACATTCAGTACTTC	CASRSGPGGNIQYF
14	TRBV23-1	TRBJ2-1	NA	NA	TGCGCCAGCAGTCATACTCCCTCCTACAATGAGCAGTTCTTC	CASSHTPSYNEQFF
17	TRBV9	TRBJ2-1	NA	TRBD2	TGTGCCAGCAGTCCTAGCGGGAGGGCCATTTTAGTAAATGAGCAGTTCTTC	CASSPSGRAILVNEQFF
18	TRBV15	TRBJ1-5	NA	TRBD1	TGTGCCACCAGCAGAGACCTAAACCGGGACAGAACTAATCAGCCCCAGCATTTT	CATSRDLNRDRTNQPQHF
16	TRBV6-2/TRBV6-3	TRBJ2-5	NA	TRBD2	TGTGCCAGCAGTTTACTAGCGGTGACGACCCCAGAGGCCCAGTACTTC	CASSLLAVTTPEAQYF
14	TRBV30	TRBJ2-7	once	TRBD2	TGTGCCTGGACCGGGACTAGCTTCGTCGACGAGCAGTACTTC	CAWTGTSFVDEQYF
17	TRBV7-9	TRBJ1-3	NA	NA	TGTGCCAGCAGTTCAACACTCGGGTATAGCTCTGGAAACACCATATATTTT	CASSSTLGYSSGNTIYF
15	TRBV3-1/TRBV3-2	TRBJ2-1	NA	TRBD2	TGTGCCAGCAGCCAAGATAAGCGGGGGGTCAATGAGCAGTTCTTC	CASSQDKRGVNEQFF
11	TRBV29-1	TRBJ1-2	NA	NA	TGCAGCGTTGAGAGTTTCTATGGCTACACCTTC	CSVESFYGYTF
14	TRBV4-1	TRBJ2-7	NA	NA	TGCGCCAGCAGCCAAGCGGGAACTTTTTACGAGCAGTACTTC	CASSQAGTFYEQYF
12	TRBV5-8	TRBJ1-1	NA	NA	TGTGCCAGCAGCTTGATAGGGCAAGTAGCTTTCTTT	CASSLIGQVAFF
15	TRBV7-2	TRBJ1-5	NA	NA	TGTGCCAGCAGCTTACTACTAAATAAGAATCAGCCCCAGCATTTT	CASSLLLNKNQPQHF
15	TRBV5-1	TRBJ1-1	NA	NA	TGCGCCAGCAGCTTGGGGCCGGAAAGGGGGACTGAAGCTTTCTTT	CASSLGPERGTEAFF
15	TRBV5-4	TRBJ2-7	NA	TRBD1	TGTGCCAGCAGTACTGGACAGGGGGTAGCCTACGAGCAGTACTTC	CASSTGQGVAYEQYF
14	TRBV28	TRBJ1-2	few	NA	TGTGCCAGCAGTCCCCCCCCCGGGGCAGATGGCTACACCTTC	CASSPPPGADGYTF
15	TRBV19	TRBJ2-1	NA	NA	TGTGCCAGTAGTATGGAGGACGGATACTACAATGAGCAGTTCTTC	CASSMEDGYYNEQFF
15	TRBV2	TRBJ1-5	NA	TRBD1	TGTGCCAGCAGGCCGGGACAGGGTGGCAATCAGCCCCAGCATTTT	CASRPGQGGNQPQHF
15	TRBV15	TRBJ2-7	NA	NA	TGTGCCACCAGCAGAGATGAGGGTGGCGCATACGAGCAGTACTTC	CATSRDEGGAYEQYF
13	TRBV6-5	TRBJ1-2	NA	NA	TGTGCCCTGTGGTCGGGAGCTAACTATGGCTACACCTTC	CALWSGANYGYTF
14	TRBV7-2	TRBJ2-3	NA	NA	TGTGCCAGCAGCTTAAGGATTATCACAGATACGCAGTATTTT	CASSLRIITDTQYF
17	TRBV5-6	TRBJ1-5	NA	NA	TGTGCCAGCAGCTTGCGGGCGGAGCCTTATAGCAATCAGCCCCAGCATTTT	CASSLRAEPYSNQPQHF
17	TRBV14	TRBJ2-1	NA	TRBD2	TGTGCCAGCAGCCAGGATAGAAATAGCGGGAGGTCTAGAGAGCAGTTCTTC	CASSQDRNSGRSREQFF
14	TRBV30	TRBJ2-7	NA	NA	TGTGCCTGGAGTGTGAGTAGCAGGGCCGGTCAGCAGTACTTC	CAWSVSSRAGQQYF
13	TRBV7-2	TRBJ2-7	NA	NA	TGTGCCAGCAGCTTTTCCGGCATCAGCGAGCAGTACTTC	CASSFSGISEQYF
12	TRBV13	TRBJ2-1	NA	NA	TGTGCCAGCAATCAGGCCTACAATGAGCAGTTCTTC	CASNQAYNEQFF
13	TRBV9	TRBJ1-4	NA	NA	TGTGCCAGCAGCGCAGGTGGGGACGAAAAACTGTTTTTT	CASSAGGDEKLFF
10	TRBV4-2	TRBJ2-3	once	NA	TGTGCCACCCAGGGAGATACGCAGTATTTT	CATQGDTQYF
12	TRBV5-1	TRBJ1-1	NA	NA	TGCGCCAGCGAGGGCAGGGAGGGTGAAGCTTTCTTT	CASEGREGEAFF
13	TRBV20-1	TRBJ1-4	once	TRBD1	TGCAGTGCTAGTAAAAGGGGGCGCGAAAAACTGTTTTTT	CSASKRGREKLFF
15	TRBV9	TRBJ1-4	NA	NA	TGTGCCAGCAGCGTCGCGACAGGTTCTTATGAAAAACTGTTTTTT	CASSVATGSYEKLFF
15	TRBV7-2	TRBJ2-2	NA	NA	TGTGCCAGCAGCTTAGCTGGGTTTGACACCGGGGAGCTGTTTTTT	CASSLAGFDTGELFF
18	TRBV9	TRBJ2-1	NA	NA	TGTGCCAGCAGCGTAGTTGCTGGGGGGGGGCGCCTGGTCGATGAGCAGTTCTTC	CASSVVAGGGRLVDEQFF
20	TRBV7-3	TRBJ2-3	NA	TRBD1	TGTGCCAGCAGCTTCTTACCGACAGGGTTGGATAGAGTAGGCACAGATACGCAGTATTTT	CASSFLPTGLDRVGTDTQYF
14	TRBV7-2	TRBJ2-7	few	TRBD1	TGTGCCAGCAGCGTGCGGACAGGGGCCCACGAGCAGTACTTC	CASSVRTGAHEQYF
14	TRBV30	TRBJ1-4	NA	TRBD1	TGTGCCTGGAGTGTAGGCAGGGGGCATGAAAAACTGTTTTTT	CAWSVGRGHEKLFF
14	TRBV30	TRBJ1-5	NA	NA	TGTGCCTGTACGCGGGTAGGGGTCAGTCAGCCCCAGCATTTT	CACTRVGVSQPQHF
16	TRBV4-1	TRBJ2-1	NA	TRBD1	TGCGCCAGCAGCCAAGCCGGGACAGGGAGAAGAAATGAGCAGTTCTTC	CASSQAGTGRRNEQFF
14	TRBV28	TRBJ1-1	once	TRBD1	TGTGCCAGCAGTCGGGGACAGGGGAACACTGAAGCTTTCTTT	CASSRGQGNTEAFF
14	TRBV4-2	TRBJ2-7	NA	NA	TGTGCCAGCAGCCAAGCGTCAGGAACCTACGAGCAGTACTTC	CASSQASGTYEQYF
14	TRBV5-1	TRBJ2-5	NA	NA	TGCGCCAGCAGCTTCCTGGGCGGGGGCGAGACCCAGTACTTC	CASSFLGGGETQYF
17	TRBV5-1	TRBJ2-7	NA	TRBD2	TGCGCCAGCAGCATGCTAATAGCGGGAGGGATAGGGGACGAGCAGTACTTC	CASSMLIAGGIGDEQYF
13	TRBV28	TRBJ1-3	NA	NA	TGTGCCACCCAGGTGCCTGCCGGAAACACCATATATTTT	CATQVPAGNTIYF
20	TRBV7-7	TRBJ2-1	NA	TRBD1	TGTGCTAGCAGACCCATCTCGGGACAGGTCCAAGTTAACTCCTACAATGAGCAGTTCTTC	CASRPISGQVQVNSYNEQFF
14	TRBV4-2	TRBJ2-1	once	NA	TGTGCCAGCACGGTGGGGGGGCCAGGGAATGAGCAGTTCTTC	CASTVGGPGNEQFF
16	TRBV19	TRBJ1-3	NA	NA	TGTGCCAGTAGTACTCTTGGACTCATTTCTGGAAACACCATATATTTT	CASSTLGLISGNTIYF
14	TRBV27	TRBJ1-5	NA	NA	TGTGCCAGCAGGTTTTCAGGGGATGGCCAGCCCCAGCATTTT	CASRFSGDGQPQHF
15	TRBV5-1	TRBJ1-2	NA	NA	TGCGCCAGCAGCTTGGCCAGGGGCGCATTGGTTGGCTACACCTTC	CASSLARGALVGYTF